This entry is about one T cell receptor beta chain. The antigen is undetermined. The data derive from a study of long-term antiretroviral therapy in people with HIV. Study results and limitations: The repertoire was dominated at all time points by clones expanded before ART.

Germline loops: CDR1 LNHDA, CDR2 SQIVND (reference sequence). The CDR3 has 14 residues. The V end was cut by 3 bases, the J end by 4 bases, with 9 bases between. An immunoSEQ assay, version v3.0, was performed at survey level. Sequencing aimed to cover about 40,000-50,000 T-cell genomes per sample. Profiling relied on immunoSEQ multiplex PCR, and the TCRdb table lists in-frame clones only, not all of them. The sample shows under 50,000 clones, approximately 94% of them seen only once. Donors needed at least one pre-ART PBMC sample plus at least two post-ART samples. The starting material was unsorted PBMCs, obtained around 9.2 years after starting antiretroviral therapy. The sequence came from a man aged 25 to 45 with HIV. V and J are TRBV19 and TRBJ2-2; the D is unclear. The CDR3 DNA follows: TGTGCCAGTAGTATGAACGGGCTCACCGGGGAGCTGTTTTTT. This codes for CASSMNGLTGELFF.